The 19 T cell receptor beta chains below were found in one sample sequenced in a study of cytomegalovirus exposure and HLA in healthy donors. The protocol was immunoSEQ multiplex PCR, while the TCRdb copy is restricted to in-frame clones and leaves out a portion. The sample has about 160,000 clones; around 88% are singletons. Sequences were obtained from PBMCs. The receptors originated from a woman in her late teens or twenties in good health and CMV-seronegative.

The J gene is TRBJ2-1, the V gene TRBV4-3; 8 nucleotides align to TRBD1. V dropped 4 bases and J dropped 2; count of bases not matched to a gene: 10. The CDR3 spans 17 residues. Germline-derived CDR1 and CDR2 are LGHNA and YSLEER. In DNA, the CDR3 is TGCGCCAGCAGCCGGATTGACAGGGGTAGTGCCTACAATGAGCAGTTCTTC. Protein: CASSRIDRGSAYNEQFF.

This chain uses TRBV15 with TRBJ2-7, with 12 bases lining up with TRBD1. Unmatched junction bases numbered 5, after V lost 4 bases and J lost 7 bases. This CDR3 contains 14 residues. Germline V gene lookup returns CDR1 LNHNV and CDR2 YYDKDF (reference sequence). CDR3 sequence reads: CATSMGQGAGEQYF. The CDR3 DNA reads as TGTGCCACCAGCATGGGACAGGGGGCGGGTGAGCAGTACTTC.

The chain is built from TRBV9 and TRBJ1-2; 8 bases line up with TRBD1. Germline CDR1 reads SGDLS; CDR2 reads YYNGEE. Trimming took 4 bases from V and 7 from J; bases not matched to a gene: 18. The CDR3 extends over 17 amino acids. The CDR3 sequence is CASSPPRFFQGAGGYTF. The CDR3 DNA follows: TGTGCCAGCAGCCCCCCAAGGTTTTTTCAGGGGGCCGGTGGCTACACCTTC.

Remarks on this clone: Other nucleotide sequences from this sample produce the same CDR3. The chain uses TRBV5-1 and TRBJ2-7; 10 bases line up with TRBD1. Trimming cost V 1 base and J 6 bases; bases outside gene matches: 4. This CDR3 is built from 14 residues. From germline, CDR1 is SGHRS and CDR2 YFSETQ. This chain's CDR3 is CASSLIGQGGEQYF. CDR3 coding DNA: TGCGCCAGCAGCTTGATAGGACAGGGGGGCGAGCAGTACTTC.

This rearrangement joins TRBV6-5 to TRBJ2-3, with no clear D. Germline CDR1 and CDR2: MNHEY and SVGAGI. Trimming shortened V by 6 bases and J by 4 bases, and 5 bases separated the two germline ends. The CDR3 covers 11 residues. This CDR3 is CASRTADTQYF. The CDR3 DNA follows: TGTGCCAGCAGAACGGCAGATACGCAGTATTTT.

This sequence joins TRBV5-1 and TRBJ1-3; 7 nucleotides line up with TRBD1. This CDR3 contains 15 residues. CDR1 and CDR2 (germline): SGHRS, YFSETQ. The J segment lost 0 bases and the V segment lost 4 bases, leaving 4 bases of the junction unmatched. CDR3 sequence (DNA): TGCGCCAGCAGCCCCTGGGACAGCTCTGGAAACACCATATATTTT. It specifies CASSPWDSSGNTIYF.

The chain has TRBV5-4 and TRBJ2-6; a possible D gene is TRBD2 (5 bases). The V gene lost 2 bases and the J gene lost 1 base, with 7 bases spanning the gap. CDR1 is SGHNT and CDR2 is YYREEE in the germline V gene (reference sequence). The CDR3 spans 15 residues. Written as DNA, the CDR3 is TGTGCCAGCAGCTTAGGAGGATCTGGGGCCAACGTCCTGACTTTC. It codes for CASSLGGSGANVLTF.

The V gene is TRBV29-1, the J gene TRBJ2-1, with D possibly matching TRBD2 (5 bases). The V end lost 3 bases, the J end lost 5 bases, and 17 bases lay between the germline ends. The CDR3 covers 15 residues. Germline V CDR1 and CDR2: SQVTM, ANQGSEA. CDR3 sequence (DNA): TGCAGCGTTGATGGCGAGTCTCTGGGAGACAATGAGCAGTTCTTC. Translation: CSVDGESLGDNEQFF.

The chain joins TRBV19 to TRBJ1-2; TRBD1 agrees at 7 bases. V gave up 3 bases and J gave up 8 bases; unmatched junction bases: 9. This CDR3 comprises 14 residues. Germline V CDR1 and CDR2: LNHDA, SQIVND (reference sequence). CDR3 nucleotide sequence: TGTGCCAGTAGTATTCAAGAGGGGGCGGGCGGCTACACCTTC. Translated: CASSIQEGAGGYTF.

V is TRBV19 and J is TRBJ1-4; tentatively, D is TRBD1 (6 bases). Germline V gives CDR1 LNHDA, CDR2 SQIVND (reference sequence). The CDR3 is 18 residues long. Trimming cost V 1 base and J 0 bases, with 15 bases left between them. The CDR3 loop reads CASSIGTVKKATNEKLFF. As DNA, the CDR3 is TGTGCCAGTAGTATAGGGACAGTAAAGAAAGCAACTAATGAAAAACTGTTTTTT. Based on the CDR3 plus reference TRBV19 and TRBJ1-4, the full variable domain is DGGITQSPKYLFRKEGQNVTLSCEQNLNHDAMYWYRQDPGQGLRLIYYSQIVNDFQKGDIAEGYSVSREKKESFPLTVTSAQKNPTAFYLCASSIGTVKKATNEKLFFGSGTQLSVL.

The chain links TRBV4-3 to TRBJ2-7; no reliable D call. Germline V gene lookup returns CDR1 LGHNA and CDR2 YSLEER. This CDR3 spans 14 amino acids. Deletions cut 1 base from V and 2 bases from J, with 9 bases between. DNA for the CDR3: TGCGCCAGCAGCCAAGTTCCGTTAGCCTACGAGCAGTACTTC. This codes for CASSQVPLAYEQYF.

This rearrangement joins TRBV9 to TRBJ2-3; the match to TRBD2 covers 11 bases. Germline trimming cut 3 bases from V and 0 bases from J; bases unmatched to any gene: 9. The germline CDR1 and CDR2 sequences are SGDLS and YYNGEE. The CDR3 extends over 18 amino acids. CDR3 nucleotide sequence: TGTGCCAGCAGCGCCACCTCTACTAGCGGGAGTAGCACAGATACGCAGTATTTT. Translation gives CASSATSTSGSSTDTQYF.

The chain links TRBV5-1 to TRBJ2-5; 8 bases match TRBD1. Trimming removed 5 bases from V and 5 bases from J; junction bases left unmatched: 5. CDR1 is SGHRS, CDR2 YFSETQ, per germline. The CDR3 runs to 13 residues. The CDR3 DNA sequence: TGCGCCAGCAGACAGGGGGTACGGGAGACCCAGTACTTC. Protein product: CASRQGVRETQYF.

V gene TRBV21-1 combines with J gene TRBJ1-2. TRBV21-1 corresponds to a pseudogene. The CDR3 consists of 13 residues. CDR3 sequence: CASSRGGNYGYTF. The CDR3 nucleotides are TGTGCCAGCAGCAGGGGAGGGAACTATGGCTACACCTTC.

V is TRBV9 and J is TRBJ1-1; 8 nucleotides match TRBD1. This CDR3 region has 15 residues. Trimming removed 0 bases from V and 5 bases from J; junction bases left unmatched: 6. Germline-derived CDR1 and CDR2 are SGDLS and YYNGEE. The chain's CDR3 is CASSVVQGAWTEAFF. The CDR3 DNA reads as TGTGCCAGCAGCGTAGTGCAGGGGGCGTGGACTGAAGCTTTCTTT.

This clone was detected once. The CDR3 nucleotides are TGTGCCAGCAGCACCACAGTTCCAGCTAACTATGGCTACACCTTC. Translating it yields CASSTTVPANYGYTF. The V gene is TRBV7-3, the J gene TRBJ1-2; unclear D gene. Germline CDR1 SGHTA, CDR2 FQGTGA. Trimming stripped 5 bases from V and 0 bases from J, with 13 bases between. The CDR3 is 15 residues long.

This chain connects TRBV4-1 to TRBJ1-1; a weak D match, TRBD1 (6 bases). Germline values: CDR1 MGHRA, CDR2 YSYEKL. The CDR3 extends over 14 amino acids. Trimming shortened V by 2 bases and J by 3 bases, and 10 bases separated the two germline ends. As DNA, the CDR3 is TGCGCCAGCAGCCAACCTCCAGGGGACACTGAAGCTTTCTTT. Translating it yields CASSQPPGDTEAFF.

This rearrangement joins TRBV6-1 to TRBJ2-3; unclear D gene. This CDR3 spans 11 amino acids. The germline V gene has CDR1 MNHNS and CDR2 SASEGT. Trimming stripped 6 bases from V and 6 bases from J, with 7 bases between. The CDR3 protein is CASSLRDTQYF. DNA for the CDR3: TGTGCCAGCAGCCTGAGGGATACGCAGTATTTT.

V and J are TRBV7-2 and TRBJ1-2; D is unclear. The CDR3 has 12 amino acids. Germline V lookup: CDR1 SGHTA, CDR2 FQGNSA. V was cut by 0 bases and J by 7 bases, with 6 bases left in between. The CDR3 loop is CASSLAGGGYTF. The CDR3 DNA reads TGTGCCAGCAGCTTAGCCGGAGGTGGCTACACCTTC.